The clone carrying this T cell receptor beta chain showed up just a few times. CD45RO/CCR7/CD25/CD127/CD95/CD27 staining was used to isolate CD4+ naive, central memory, regulatory and stem cell-like memory cells by sorting. These data come from a study of beta chain features in type 1 diabetes. The entirety of the isolated RNA underwent reverse transcription, so expressed TCRB transcripts were sequenced. Sequenced by immunoSEQ multiplex PCR; TCRdb stores in-frame clones only, minus some. Found here are about 140,000 clones, less than 10% of them singletons; the top ten hold nearly 0.65%. Germline CDR1 is MNHNS and CDR2 is SASEGT. The CDR3 contains 15 residues. Unmatched junction bases numbered 8, after V lost 6 bases and J lost 1 base.

The sequence derives from a middle-aged woman in good health. This chain joins TRBV6-1 and TRBJ2-7; 8 bases align to TRBD1. What was sequenced was central memory CD4+ T cells from blood. In DNA form, the CDR3 reads TGTGCCAGCAGGGCCGCCGGACAGGGATCCTACGAGCAGTACTTC. Residues: CASRAAGQGSYEQYF.